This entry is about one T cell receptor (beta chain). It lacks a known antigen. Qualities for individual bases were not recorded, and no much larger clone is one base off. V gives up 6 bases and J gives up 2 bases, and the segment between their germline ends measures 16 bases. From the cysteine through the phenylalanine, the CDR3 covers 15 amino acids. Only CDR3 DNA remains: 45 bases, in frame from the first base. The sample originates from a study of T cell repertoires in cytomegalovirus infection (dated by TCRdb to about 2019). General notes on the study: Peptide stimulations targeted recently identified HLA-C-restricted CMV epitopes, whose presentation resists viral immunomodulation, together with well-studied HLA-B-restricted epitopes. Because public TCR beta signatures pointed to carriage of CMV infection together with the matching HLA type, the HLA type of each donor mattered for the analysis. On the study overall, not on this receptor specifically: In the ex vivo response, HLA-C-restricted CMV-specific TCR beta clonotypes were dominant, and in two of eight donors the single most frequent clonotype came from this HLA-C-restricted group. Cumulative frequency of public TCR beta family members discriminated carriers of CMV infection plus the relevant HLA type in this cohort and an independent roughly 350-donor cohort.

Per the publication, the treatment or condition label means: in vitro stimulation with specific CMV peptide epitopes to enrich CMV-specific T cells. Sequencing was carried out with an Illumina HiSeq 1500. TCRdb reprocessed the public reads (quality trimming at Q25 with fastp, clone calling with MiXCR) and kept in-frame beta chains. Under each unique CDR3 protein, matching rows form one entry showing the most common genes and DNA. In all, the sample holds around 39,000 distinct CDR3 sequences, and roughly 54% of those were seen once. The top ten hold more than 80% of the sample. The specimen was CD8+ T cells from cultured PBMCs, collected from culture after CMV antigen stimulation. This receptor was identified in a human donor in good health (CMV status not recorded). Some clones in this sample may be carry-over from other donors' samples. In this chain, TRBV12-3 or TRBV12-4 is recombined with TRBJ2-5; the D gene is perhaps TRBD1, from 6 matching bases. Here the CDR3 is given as CASSSLDSMQETQYF. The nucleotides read TGTGCCAGCAGCTCTCTGGACAGTATGCAAGAGACCCAGTACTTC.